Listed here are 16 T cell receptor beta chains from one sample, sequenced in a study of CD8+CD57+ T cells in acquired aplastic anemia. Genomic DNA, serving as template, underwent TCR beta VDJ and CDR3 profiling. TCRdb independently ran MiXCR on the reads; one entry per CDR3 protein. The sample yields just over 400,000 distinct CDR3 sequences, 55% to 70% seen once. Source material: sorted CD4+, CD8+, or CD8+CD57+ T cells (not recorded which) from PBMCs. These receptors came from a human donor in good health, serving as a control.

Comment on this clonotype: Relative to the germline gene, one junction end is altered; a read error may explain this. This rearrangement joins TRBV7-2 to TRBJ1-2; TRBD1 might be the D (6 bases). The germline V gene has CDR1 SGHTA and CDR2 FQGNSA. This CDR3 spans 14 amino acids. CDR3 region: CASSFNRAGEKQFF. In DNA, the CDR3 is TGTGCCAGCAGCTTCAACAGGGCAGGTGAAAAACAGTTTTTC.

The J gene is TRBJ2-7, the V gene TRBV20-1; 10 bases agree with TRBD1. CDR3 length equals 14 residues. The V gene end was trimmed by 6 bases and the J gene end by 5 bases; junction bases not matched to a gene: 10. Per the germline V gene, CDR1 is DFQATT and CDR2 is SNEGSKA (reference sequence). This CDR3 is CSARGTGDYNEQYF. The CDR3 nucleotides read TGCAGTGCCCGGGGGACAGGGGATTACAACGAGCAGTACTTC.

This sequence joins TRBV7-2 and TRBJ2-1; 7 bases fit TRBD1. V lost 5 bases, J lost 1 base, and 8 bases stayed unmatched. This CDR3 is built from 16 residues. Looked up from germline, CDR1 is SGHTA and CDR2 is FQGNSA. The CDR3 nucleotides read TGTGCCAGCAGCGGCGACCCGGACAGGTCCTACAATGAGCAGTTCTTC. Translated: CASSGDPDRSYNEQFF.

This clonotype was recorded at least ten times. This sequence joins TRBV30 and TRBJ1-1, with D possibly matching TRBD1 (5 bases). Germline CDR1 reads GTSNPN; CDR2 reads SVGIG (reference sequence). Trimming left V 4 bases short and J 1 base short, with 7 bases between. The CDR3 extends over 12 amino acids. The CDR3 spells CAWTGWNTEAFF. DNA of the CDR3: TGTGCCTGGACAGGGTGGAACACTGAAGCTTTCTTT.

This chain connects TRBV5-6 to TRBJ2-7; D perhaps matches TRBD2 (6 bases). Trimming pared 1 base from V and 2 bases from J, leaving 10 bases between. The CDR3 runs 14 residues. CDR1 and CDR2 from the germline V gene are SGHDT and YYEEEE. The CDR3 DNA sequence: TGTGCCAGCAGCTTGCCGGGGGTCCCCTACGAGCAGTACTTC. Its translation: CASSLPGVPYEQYF.

The rearrangement uses TRBV9 and TRBJ1-1; 9 bases fit TRBD1. The germline gives CDR1 SGDLS, CDR2 YYNGEE. V trimming: 1 base; J trimming: 11 bases; junction bases outside the gene matches: 12. The CDR3 contains 15 residues. The CDR3 sequence is CASSVSGTGSYNAFF. The CDR3 nucleotides read TGTGCCAGCAGCGTATCTGGGACAGGGTCCTACAATGCTTTCTTT.

The count of this clonotype is one. This rearrangement joins TRBV20-1 to TRBJ2-3, with 11 bases aligning to TRBD2. The V and J ends lost 7 bases and 0 bases, in that order; junction bases with no gene match: 12. Germline V lookup: CDR1 DFQATT, CDR2 SNEGSKA (reference sequence). There are 17 residues in the CDR3. CDR3 amino acids: CSGLAGGQAASTDTQYF. The CDR3 region has the DNA TGCAGTGGGCTAGCGGGGGGACAGGCCGCTAGCACAGATACGCAGTATTTT.

Concerning this clonotype itself: With a much larger clone just one base away, this may be a read error. This chain joins TRBV6-1 and TRBJ2-5, with a weak D call TRBD1 (5 bases). The J call is in doubt because the DNA end fits TRBJ2-7 better. This CDR3 is built from 13 residues. Germline V CDR1 and CDR2: MNHNS, SASEGT. The CDR3 reads CASNLQAFNEQYF. In nucleotides, the CDR3 is TGTGCCAGCAACTTACAGGCGTTTAACGAGCAGTACTTC.

For this clonotype: The conserved phenylalanine or tryptophan is not found at the CDR3 terminus, so this likely reflects a read error. No DNA is shown, since the ends of the CDR3 on it are uncertain; the CDR3 is the one TCRdb lists. The chain employs TRBV7-2 and TRBJ1-6. Germline loops: CDR1 SGHTA, CDR2 FQGNSA. The CDR3 is 13 residues long, ends included. CDR3 sequence: CASSAGTYSPRHS.

The sample holds many counts of this clonotype. The chain has TRBV6-1 and TRBJ1-1; no clear D. Trimming removed 5 bases at V and 1 base at J, with 5 bases between. Germline V gene data show CDR1 as MNHNS and CDR2 as SASEGT. The CDR3 extends over 12 amino acids. The CDR3 DNA reads TGTGCCAGCAGTTTCAAGAACACTGAAGCTTTCTTT. Translating gives CASSFKNTEAFF.

The chain couples TRBV12-3 or TRBV12-4 to TRBJ2-5, with D perhaps matching TRBD1 or TRBD2 (5 bases each). The CDR3 extends over 16 amino acids. The V end was cut by 6 bases, the J end by 3 bases, with 20 bases between. For the CDR3, the DNA is TGTGCCAGCAGCTCCTCGGGACCCCAGGGAAAAGAGACCCAGTACTTC. Its translation: CASSSSGPQGKETQYF.

This clonotype was counted once. At one end the junction does not follow the germline gene, possibly because of a read error. The chain carries TRBV20-1 and TRBJ1-1, with TRBD1 matching over 9 bases. Germline V lookup: CDR1 DFQATT, CDR2 SNEGSKA (reference sequence). The CDR3 loop spans 11 amino acids. The CDR3 here is CSARGDRENIF. Written as DNA, the CDR3 is TGCAGTGCTAGAGGGGACAGGGAAAATATCTTT.

This rearrangement joins TRBV9 to TRBJ1-2; D perhaps matches TRBD1 (6 bases). V lost 9 bases to trimming and J lost 7 bases, with 28 bases between them. The germline V gene encodes CDR1 SGDLS and CDR2 YYNGEE. The length of the CDR3 is 16 residues. CDR3 bases: TGTGCCATCAGTTCGTCGGGACGGGGGGCACGAGTTGGCTACACCTTC. Protein: CAISSSGRGARVGYTF.

The chain links TRBV6-2 or TRBV6-3 to TRBJ2-5, with TRBD1 matching over 9 bases. Germline V gene lookup returns CDR1 MNHEY and CDR2 SVGEGT. J was trimmed by 9 bases and V by 9 bases; bases with no gene match: 8. This CDR3 is built from 12 residues. The CDR3 here is CASSPRDRAQYF. The CDR3 DNA follows: TGTGCCAGTAGTCCCCGGGACAGGGCCCAGTACTTC.

The V and J genes are TRBV5-1 and TRBJ2-7; TRBD2 matches 11 bases. The tail of the sequence fits TRBJ2-5 better, so the J call may be wrong. CDR1 is SGHRS and CDR2 is YFSETQ in the germline V gene. This CDR3 has 15 residues. The CDR3 loop is CASSLSLAGGETQYF. In nucleotides, the CDR3 is TGCGCCAGCAGCTTGTCCCTAGCGGGGGGAGAGACCCAGTACTTC.

This clonotype was seen many times. The CDR3 protein is CASSLREETGSYEQYF. CDR3 nucleotide sequence: TGCGCCAGCAGCTTGAGGGAGGAGACAGGTTCTTACGAGCAGTACTTC. The chain employs TRBV5-1 and TRBJ2-7; D could derive from TRBD1 or TRBD2 (6 bases each). V was cut by 1 base and J by 4 bases, with 18 bases left in between. The CDR3 totals 16 residues. In germline, CDR1 is SGHRS, CDR2 YFSETQ.